The following is a T cell receptor (beta chain) sequence with its context. These data are taken from a study of shared clonotypes between healthy human individuals. Libraries were prepared by immunoSEQ multiplex PCR; TCRdb keeps only in-frame clonotypes and omits some of them. The sample records about 980,000 clones, less than 85% being singletons. The origin of this receptor is a man aged 18 to 29 in good health. The source material was memory CD4+ T cells sorted from blood. Subset noted: CD45RA-negative fraction.

The CDR3 spells CASSSVLIAGASTQYF. The DNA for the CDR3 is TGTGCCAGCAGCTCCGTGCTGATAGCGGGGGCAAGTACGCAGTATTTT. The chain carries TRBV5-6 and TRBJ2-3; 9 nucleotides agree with TRBD2. CDR3 size: 16 residues. The V gene end was trimmed by 3 bases and the J gene end by 8 bases; junction bases not matched to a gene: 13. Germline loops: CDR1 SGHDT, CDR2 YYEEEE.